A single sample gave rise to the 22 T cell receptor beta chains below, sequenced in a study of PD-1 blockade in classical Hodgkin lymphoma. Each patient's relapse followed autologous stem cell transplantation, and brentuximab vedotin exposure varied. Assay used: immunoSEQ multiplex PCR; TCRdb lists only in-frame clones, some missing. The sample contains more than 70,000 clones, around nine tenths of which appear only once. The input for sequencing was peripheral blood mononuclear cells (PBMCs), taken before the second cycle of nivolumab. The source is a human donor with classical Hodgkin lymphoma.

The CDR3 protein is CASSRAPAPITYEQYF. In DNA form, the CDR3 reads TGTGCCAGCAGTCGGGCCCCGGCCCCTATAACCTACGAGCAGTACTTC. The gene calls are TRBV28 and TRBJ2-7; D uncertain. CDR1 and CDR2 (germline): MDHEN, SYDVKM. Between the trimmed V and J ends, which lost 5 bases and 2 bases, there was a span of 19 bases. The CDR3 covers 16 residues.

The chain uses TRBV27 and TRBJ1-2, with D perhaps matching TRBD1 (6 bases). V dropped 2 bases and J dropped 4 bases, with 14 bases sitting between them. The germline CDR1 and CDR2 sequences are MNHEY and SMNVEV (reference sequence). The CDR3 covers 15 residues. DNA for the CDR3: TGTGCCAGCAGTTTAAAGGGGGGGGGCTTCTATGGCTACACCTTC. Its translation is CASSLKGGGFYGYTF.

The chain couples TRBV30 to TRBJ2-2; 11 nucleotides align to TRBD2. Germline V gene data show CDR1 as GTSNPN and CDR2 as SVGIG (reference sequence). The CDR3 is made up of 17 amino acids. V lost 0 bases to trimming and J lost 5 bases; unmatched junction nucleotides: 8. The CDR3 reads CAWSVGARLAGTGELFF. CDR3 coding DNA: TGTGCCTGGAGTGTAGGGGCCCGACTAGCGGGGACCGGGGAGCTGTTTTTT.

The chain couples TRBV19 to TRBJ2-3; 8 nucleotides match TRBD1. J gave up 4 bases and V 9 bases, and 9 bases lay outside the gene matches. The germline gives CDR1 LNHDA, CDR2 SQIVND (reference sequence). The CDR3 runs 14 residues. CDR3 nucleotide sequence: TGTGCCAGAGACAGGGGTCAAATCGCAGATACGCAGTATTTT. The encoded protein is CARDRGQIADTQYF.

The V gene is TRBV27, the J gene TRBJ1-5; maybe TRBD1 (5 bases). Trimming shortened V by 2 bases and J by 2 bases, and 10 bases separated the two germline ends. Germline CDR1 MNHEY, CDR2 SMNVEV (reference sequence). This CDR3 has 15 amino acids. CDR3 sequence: CASSLGGSGNQPQHF. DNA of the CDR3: TGTGCCAGCAGTTTAGGGGGTTCGGGCAATCAGCCCCAGCATTTT.

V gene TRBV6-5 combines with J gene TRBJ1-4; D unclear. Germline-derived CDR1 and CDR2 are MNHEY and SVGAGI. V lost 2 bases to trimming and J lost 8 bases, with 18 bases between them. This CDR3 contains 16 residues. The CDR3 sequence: CASSYRQFGGLEKLFF. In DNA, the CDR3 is TGTGCCAGCAGTTACCGTCAGTTTGGCGGGCTCGAAAAACTGTTTTTT.

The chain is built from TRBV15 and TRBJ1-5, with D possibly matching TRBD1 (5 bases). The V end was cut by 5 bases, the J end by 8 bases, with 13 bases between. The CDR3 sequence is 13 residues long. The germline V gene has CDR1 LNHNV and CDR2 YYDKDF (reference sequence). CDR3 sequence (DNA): TGTGCCACCAGCCCCAGGGCCAGGGAGCCCCAGCATTTT. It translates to CATSPRAREPQHF.

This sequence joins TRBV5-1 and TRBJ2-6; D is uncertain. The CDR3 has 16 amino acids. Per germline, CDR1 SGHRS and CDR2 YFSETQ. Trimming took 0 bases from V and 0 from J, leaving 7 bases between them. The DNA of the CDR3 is TGCGCCAGCAGCTTGGAAGGCAGCTCTGGGGCCAACGTCCTGACTTTC. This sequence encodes CASSLEGSSGANVLTF.

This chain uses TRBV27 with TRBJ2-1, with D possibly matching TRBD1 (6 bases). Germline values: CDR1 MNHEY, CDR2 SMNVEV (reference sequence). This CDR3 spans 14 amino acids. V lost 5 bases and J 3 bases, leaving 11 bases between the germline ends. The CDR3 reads CASSKTGNYNEQFF. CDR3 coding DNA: TGTGCCAGCAGTAAAACAGGGAACTACAATGAGCAGTTCTTC.

The CDR3, as DNA: TGTGCCAGCTCACCAGCGACAGGGCCCACTGAAGCTTTCTTT. The encoded protein is CASSPATGPTEAFF. This chain links TRBV18 with TRBJ1-1; 7 bases align to TRBD1. Losses at the gene ends were 2 bases for V and 4 bases for J; bases not matched to a gene: 4. The CDR3 sequence is 14 residues long. Germline V CDR1 and CDR2: KGHSH, LQKENI. Based on the CDR3 plus reference TRBV18 and TRBJ1-1, the full variable domain is NAGVMQNPRHLVRRRGQEARLRCSPMKGHSHVYWYRQLPEEGLKFMVYLQKENIIDESGMPKERFSAEFPKEGPSILRIQQVVRGDSAAYFCASSPATGPTEAFFGQGTRLTVV.

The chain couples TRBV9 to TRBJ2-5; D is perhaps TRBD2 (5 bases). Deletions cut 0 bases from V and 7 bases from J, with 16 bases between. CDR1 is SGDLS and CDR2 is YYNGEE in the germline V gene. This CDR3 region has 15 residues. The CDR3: CASSVGSGVGGTQYF. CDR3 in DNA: TGTGCCAGCAGCGTAGGGTCGGGTGTAGGAGGGACCCAGTACTTC.

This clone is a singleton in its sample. CDR3 coding DNA: TGTGCCAGCTCACCGATGGGGAATGGAAACACCATATATTTT. It specifies CASSPMGNGNTIYF. J is TRBJ1-3 and V is TRBV18; D not certain. The CDR3 sequence is 14 residues long. V lost 3 bases, J lost 3 bases, and 9 bases lay in between. CDR1 and CDR2 from the germline V gene are KGHSH and LQKENI.

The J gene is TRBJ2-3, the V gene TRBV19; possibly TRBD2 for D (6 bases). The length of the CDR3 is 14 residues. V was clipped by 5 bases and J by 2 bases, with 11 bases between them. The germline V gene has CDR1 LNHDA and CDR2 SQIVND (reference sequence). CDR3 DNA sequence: TGTGCCAGTAGTTTACCGGGACTCACAGATACGCAGTATTTT. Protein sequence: CASSLPGLTDTQYF.

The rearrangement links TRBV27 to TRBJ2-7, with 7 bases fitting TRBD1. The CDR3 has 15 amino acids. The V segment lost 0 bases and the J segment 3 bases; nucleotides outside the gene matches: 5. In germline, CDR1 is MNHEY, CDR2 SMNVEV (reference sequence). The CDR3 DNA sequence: TGTGCCAGCAGTTTATCCGGGACAGCGTACTACGAGCAGTACTTC. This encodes CASSLSGTAYYEQYF.

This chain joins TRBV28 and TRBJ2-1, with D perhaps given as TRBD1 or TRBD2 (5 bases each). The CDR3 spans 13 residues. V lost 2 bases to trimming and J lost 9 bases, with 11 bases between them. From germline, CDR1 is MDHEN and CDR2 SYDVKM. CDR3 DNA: TGTGCCAGCAGTTTAACTAGTACAGGTGAGCAGTTCTTC. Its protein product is CASSLTSTGEQFF.

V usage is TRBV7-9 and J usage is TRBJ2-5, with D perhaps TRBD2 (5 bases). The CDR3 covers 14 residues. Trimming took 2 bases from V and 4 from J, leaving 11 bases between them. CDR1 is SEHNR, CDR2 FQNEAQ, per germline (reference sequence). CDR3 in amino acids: CASSLWYGRETQYF. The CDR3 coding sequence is TGTGCCAGCAGCTTATGGTATGGGAGAGAGACCCAGTACTTC. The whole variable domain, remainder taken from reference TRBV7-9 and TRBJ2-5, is DTGVSQNPRHKITKRGQNVTFRCDPISEHNRLYWYRQTLGQGPEFLTYFQNEAQLEKSRLLSDRFSAERPKGSFSTLEIQRTEQGDSAMYLCASSLWYGRETQYFGPGTRLLVL.

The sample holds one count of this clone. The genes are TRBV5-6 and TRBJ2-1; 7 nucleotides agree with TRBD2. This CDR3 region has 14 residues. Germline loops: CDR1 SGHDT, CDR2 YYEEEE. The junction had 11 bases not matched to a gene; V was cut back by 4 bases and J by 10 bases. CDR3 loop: CASSLWGGASEQFF. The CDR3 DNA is TGTGCCAGCAGCCTTTGGGGGGGTGCTAGCGAGCAGTTCTTC.

The CDR3 region has the DNA TGTGCCAGCAGCAGATACAGGGGCGACTCCTACGAGCAGTACTTC. Residues: CASSRYRGDSYEQYF. The rearrangement uses TRBV11-2 and TRBJ2-7, with 7 bases lining up with TRBD1. The ends lost 5 bases at V and 0 bases at J; junction bases unmatched: 7. The CDR3 totals 15 residues. The germline gives CDR1 SGHAT, CDR2 FQNNGV.

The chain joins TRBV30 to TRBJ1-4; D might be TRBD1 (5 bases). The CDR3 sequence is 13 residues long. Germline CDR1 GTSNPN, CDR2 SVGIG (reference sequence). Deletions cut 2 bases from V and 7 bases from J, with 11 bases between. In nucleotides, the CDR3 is TGTGCCTGGAGTTCGGGACCGGGTGAAAAACTGTTTTTT. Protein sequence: CAWSSGPGEKLFF. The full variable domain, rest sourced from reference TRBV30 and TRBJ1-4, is SQTIHQWPATLVQPVGSPLSLECTVEGTSNPNLYWYRQAAGRGLQLLFYSVGIGQISSEVPQNLSASRPQDRQFILSSKKLLLSDSGFYLCAWSSGPGEKLFFGSGTQLSVL.

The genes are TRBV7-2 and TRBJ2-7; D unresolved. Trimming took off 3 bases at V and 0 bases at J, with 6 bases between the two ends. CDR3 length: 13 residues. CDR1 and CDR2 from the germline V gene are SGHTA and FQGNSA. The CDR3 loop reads CASSFPNSYEQYF. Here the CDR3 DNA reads TGTGCCAGCAGCTTTCCCAACTCCTACGAGCAGTACTTC. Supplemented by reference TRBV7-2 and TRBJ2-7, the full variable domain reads GAGVSQSPSNKVTEKGKDVELRCDPISGHTALYWYRQSLGQGLEFLIYFQGNSAPDKSGLPSDRFSAERTGGSVSTLTIQRTQQEDSAVYLCASSFPNSYEQYFGPGTRLTVT.

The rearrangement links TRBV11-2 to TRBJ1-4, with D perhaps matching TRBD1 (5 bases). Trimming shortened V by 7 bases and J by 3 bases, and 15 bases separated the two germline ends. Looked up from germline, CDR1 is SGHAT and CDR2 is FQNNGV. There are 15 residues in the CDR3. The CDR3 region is CASTVYGGSNEKLFF. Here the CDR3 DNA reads TGTGCCAGCACCGTATACGGGGGTTCTAATGAAAAACTGTTTTTT.

CDR3 protein: CAISRGDEQFF. In DNA form, the CDR3 reads TGTGCCATCAGCCGCGGGGATGAGCAGTTCTTC. This chain joins TRBV10-3 and TRBJ2-1; TRBD2 might be the D (6 bases). Deletions cut 6 bases from V and 8 bases from J, with 8 bases between. CDR1 is ENHRY, CDR2 SYGVKD, per germline. CDR3 length: 11 residues.